This is a list of T cell receptor beta chains from one sample in a study of response to subunit inactivated influenza vaccine. TCRdb independently ran MiXCR on the RT-PCR reads; one entry per CDR3 protein. The sample carries more than 450,000 distinct CDR3 sequences, 7.6% recorded once. The starting material was PBMCs from blood, obtained roughly 24 months after vaccination. Every receptor here comes from a man between 50 and 69 years old who received an inactivated influenza vaccine. The CDR3 runs from the conserved cysteine through the conserved F or W. D genes are given only for firm matches. Size is omitted from some rows. Given values are once, few, many or a class for expanded clones.

v_call,clone_size,j_call,d_call,cdr3_nt,cdr3_aa
TRBV18,many,TRBJ2-7,TRBD1,TGTGCCAGCTCACCACTAGGACAGGGGTCTTACGAGCAGTACTTC,CASSPLGQGSYEQYF
TRBV20-1,many,TRBJ1-6,.,TGCAGTGCGTTGTGGCGGGCCAATTCACCCCTCCACTTT,CSALWRANSPLHF
TRBV25-1,few,TRBJ1-2,TRBD1,TGTGCCAGCAGAGGACAGGGAGTTGGCTACACCTTC,CASRGQGVGYTF
TRBV6-1,few,TRBJ2-7,TRBD1,TGTGCCAGCAGTGATGGACAGGGACTCTCCTACGAGCAGTACTTC,CASSDGQGLSYEQYF
TRBV20-1,many,TRBJ1-2,.,TGCAGTGCTAGAGGAACAGGTCTTGTTGGCTACACCTTC,CSARGTGLVGYTF
TRBV7-2,.,TRBJ1-2,.,TGTGCCAGCACCCCTAGAGGCGTAGGGGGTCTTTGGCGGGGCTACACCTTC,CASTPRGVGGLWRGYTF
TRBV7-2,many,TRBJ1-4,TRBD1,TGTGCCAGCAGCCGGGACAGAACCGATGAAAAACTGTTTTTT,CASSRDRTDEKLFF
TRBV5-1,.,TRBJ2-5,TRBD2,TGCGCCAGCAGCGGGACTAGCGGGAGTATAAAGACCCAGTACTTC,CASSGTSGSIKTQYF
TRBV4-2,many,TRBJ2-1,TRBD2,TGTGCCAGCAGCCACGGCGAGCGGGGGGGAACCAATGAGCAGTTCTTC,CASSHGERGGTNEQFF
TRBV6-2/TRBV6-3,.,TRBJ2-7,.,TGTGCCAGCAGAGACGCGGGGAGGAACTACGAGCAGTACTTC,CASRDAGRNYEQYF
TRBV28,.,TRBJ2-7,.,TGTGCCAGCAGTTTATCGTGGGGAACCTACGAGCAGTACTTC,CASSLSWGTYEQYF
TRBV20-1,.,TRBJ2-1,TRBD2,TGCAGTGCTGACGCCGCAGGGCGGGAGGCTTCCTACAATGAGCAGTTCTTC,CSADAAGREASYNEQFF
TRBV29-1,many,TRBJ2-3,TRBD2,TGCAGCGTCGGACGACTAGCGGGGCAAAGCACAGATACGCAGTATTTT,CSVGRLAGQSTDTQYF
TRBV18,few,TRBJ2-1,TRBD2,TGTGCCAGCTCACCACTGGGGGCTAGCGGGAGAATAGACAATGAGCAGTTCTTC,CASSPLGASGRIDNEQFF
TRBV4-3,few,TRBJ1-4,TRBD1,TGCGCCAGCAGCCAAGAAAGTGGGACAGGGGAAAAACTGTTTTTT,CASSQESGTGEKLFF
TRBV3-1,few,TRBJ1-2,TRBD1,TGTGCCAGCAGCGCGGACAGGGGCCTCTATGGCTACACCTTC,CASSADRGLYGYTF
TRBV18,.,TRBJ2-5,.,TGTGCCAGCTCACCACAATCGCGAACCCAGTACTTC,CASSPQSRTQYF
TRBV11-1,few,TRBJ2-3,TRBD1,TGTGCCAGCAGCCCGCAGACAGGGGGCCCCCTGGGCACAGATACGCAGTATTTT,CASSPQTGGPLGTDTQYF
TRBV12-3/TRBV12-4,many,TRBJ2-5,TRBD2,TGTGCCAGCAGCCCGACTAGCGGGAGAGAGTTAGAGACCCAGTACTTC,CASSPTSGRELETQYF
TRBV12-3/TRBV12-4,few,TRBJ2-3,.,TGTGCCAGCAGTTCACGGGACGCCCGAGATACGCAGTATTTT,CASSSRDARDTQYF
TRBV7-9,.,TRBJ2-1,.,TGTGCCAGCAGCTTAACTGGCCTCAGGAGCTCCTACAATGAGCAGTTCTTC,CASSLTGLRSSYNEQFF
TRBV5-6,.,TRBJ2-5,.,TGTGCCAGCACCTTGACTTCTACGGAGACCCAGTACTTC,CASTLTSTETQYF
TRBV5-1,many,TRBJ1-1,TRBD1,TGCGCCAGCAGCTTGGAGGCAGGGGGCACTGAAGCTTTCTTT,CASSLEAGGTEAFF
TRBV25-1,.,TRBJ1-3,TRBD1,TGTGCCAGCAGTGAAAACCCCACGACAGGGGGATACACCATATATTTT,CASSENPTTGGYTIYF
TRBV3-1,few,TRBJ2-7,.,TGTGCCAGCAGCAGATCTAGCGTCTACTCCTACGAGCAGTACTTC,CASSRSSVYSYEQYF
TRBV15,few,TRBJ1-1,.,TGTGCCACCAGCAGAGATAGGGGGGCCTCGAACACTGAAGCTTTCTTT,CATSRDRGASNTEAFF
TRBV5-1,.,TRBJ1-4,.,TGCGCCAGCAAGCCGGGACGGCCAGATAATGAAAAACTGTTTTTT,CASKPGRPDNEKLFF
TRBV12-3/TRBV12-4,few,TRBJ2-1,.,TGTGCCAGCAGTTTATTAGGGTCGCGGATTGGTGGTGAGCAGTTCTTC,CASSLLGSRIGGEQFF
TRBV12-5,.,TRBJ2-1,TRBD2,TGTGCTAGTGGTTTGGTAGGATTGGGAGCTAGCGGGGGGGCCGAGCAGTTCTTC,CASGLVGLGASGGAEQFF
TRBV7-3,.,TRBJ1-1,.,TGTGCCAGCAGCTTAACGATTACGGCAACCGCTGGGAACACTGAAGCTTTCTTT,CASSLTITATAGNTEAFF
TRBV28,.,TRBJ2-2,.,TGTGCCAGCAGGCGCCTGGTCTCGGCCTACACCGGGGAGCTGTTTTTT,CASRRLVSAYTGELFF
TRBV9,few,TRBJ2-3,TRBD1,TGTGCCAGCAGCGGGGCCGCGACAGGGGGCGGAGTAGATACGCAGTATTTT,CASSGAATGGGVDTQYF
TRBV11-2,few,TRBJ2-5,TRBD2,TGTGCCAGCAGCTTACAGAGCGGGAGGCAAGAGACCCAGTACTTC,CASSLQSGRQETQYF
TRBV5-6,many,TRBJ2-4,.,TGTGCCAGCAGCTTGGAGGTGGCAGGGCAAGCCAAAAACATTCAGTACTTC,CASSLEVAGQAKNIQYF
TRBV7-6,many,TRBJ2-1,.,TGTGCCAGCAGCTTTTCTGTAAATGAGCAGTTCTTC,CASSFSVNEQFF
TRBV5-1,many,TRBJ2-1,.,TGCGCCAGCAGCTCGGAGAGCTCCTACAATGAGCAGTTCTTC,CASSSESSYNEQFF
TRBV12-3/TRBV12-4,few,TRBJ1-2,.,TGTGCCACCCGTGGGGTTGGGAAGTCTGGCTACACCTTC,CATRGVGKSGYTF
TRBV4-2,.,TRBJ1-3,.,TGTGCCAGCAGCCAAGAGGACGACTCCGGAAACACCATATATTTT,CASSQEDDSGNTIYF
TRBV29-1,few,TRBJ2-1,.,TGCAGCGTTGAAGATCGAAGATACAATGAGCAGTTCTTC,CSVEDRRYNEQFF
TRBV18,few,TRBJ1-1,.,TGTGCCAGCTCCTACAGCCAGGTTGGAGACGCTGAAGCTTTCTTT,CASSYSQVGDAEAFF
TRBV18,.,TRBJ2-7,.,TGTGCCAGCTCACCGGGCGGGACGAGCTCCTACGAGCAGTACTTC,CASSPGGTSSYEQYF
TRBV5-1,many,TRBJ2-7,TRBD1,TGCGCCAGCAGCCAACTGGGACAGGGGACCTTAAACTACGAGCAGTACTTC,CASSQLGQGTLNYEQYF
TRBV7-2,.,TRBJ2-1,.,TGTGCCAGCAGCCCTTTGGCGGCACCCTACAATGAGCAGTTCTTC,CASSPLAAPYNEQFF
TRBV9,many,TRBJ2-7,.,TGTGCCAGCAGCGTAGACTACCTCTCCTACGAGCAGTACTTC,CASSVDYLSYEQYF
TRBV7-2,many,TRBJ2-1,.,TGTGCCAGCAGCCCTGTGGAGGAGCAGTTCTTC,CASSPVEEQFF
TRBV10-3,few,TRBJ2-7,TRBD2,TGTGCCATCAGTGAGACGGGGACTAGCGGGAGTTTCACCTCCGAGCAGTACTTC,CAISETGTSGSFTSEQYF
TRBV7-2,.,TRBJ2-1,TRBD2,TGTGCCAGCAGCCGCTTCAGCGGGAGGGCCTACAATGAGCAGTTCTTC,CASSRFSGRAYNEQFF
TRBV7-2,few,TRBJ2-1,TRBD1,TGTGCCAGCAGCAAGGTGACAGGGGGGTGGGACAATGAGCAGTTCTTC,CASSKVTGGWDNEQFF
TRBV7-2,.,TRBJ2-2,.,TGTGCCAGCAGCTCCCAGGGTTACACCGGGGAGCTGTTTTTT,CASSSQGYTGELFF
TRBV6-1,.,TRBJ2-7,TRBD2,TGTGCCAGCAGTCCACCGGGACTAGCGGGGGCCTACGAGCAGTACTTC,CASSPPGLAGAYEQYF
TRBV25-1,few,TRBJ1-2,TRBD1,TGTGCCAGCGGTAGTACAGGGGGCGGTGGCTACACCTTC,CASGSTGGGGYTF
TRBV10-3,.,TRBJ2-7,.,TGTGCCGTAAAAAACCCGAGGGGCCCTTATGGCGAGCAGTACTTC,CAVKNPRGPYGEQYF
TRBV20-1,few,TRBJ2-1,.,TGCAGTGGGAAAGGGATAGGCCCTGCTATTTACAATGAGCAGTTCTTC,CSGKGIGPAIYNEQFF
TRBV6-2/TRBV6-3,few,TRBJ1-1,TRBD1,TGTGCCTGCAGGGGGGCTCACTCCATGAACACTGAAGCTTTCTTT,CACRGAHSMNTEAFF